The present T cell receptor (beta chain) was sequenced within a study of blood T cells in healthy people across ages (dated by TCRdb to between 2014 and 2016). Looking at the study overall: Template switching captured roughly one uniquely barcoded TCR beta cDNA molecule per two T cells in model experiments. Using deep sequencing normalized with unique cDNA molecular identifiers, the study measured how TCR beta repertoire diversity changes with age. The donors were divided into four age groups: young (average approximately 16 years), middle-aged (about 39), aged (62) and long-lived (around 80). Donors of different ages were randomly distributed across sequencing lanes to avoid experimental bias. Two additional independent replicas of 1 million unique cDNA reads from the same blood draw were analyzed for two donors (one aged 18 to 30 and one aged 80 or older). Points the paper makes about the study in general: Because donor CMV infection status was unknown, age-related changes in expanded clonotypes were potentially confounded. A strong correlation was found between observed TCR beta diversity and the percentage of naive T cells measured by flow cytometry. Since profiling was done on bulk unsorted PBMCs, naive and antigen-experienced compartments could not be conclusively compared. Estimates of total diversity based on one million sequenced T cells were regarded as lower bounds and as underestimates. Observed TCR beta diversity per million T cells fell roughly linearly with age, and a significant reduction was already apparent by age around 40. Compared with the aged group, more naive CD4+ T cells, fewer expanded clones and increased TCR diversity were shown by the long-lived group, suggesting age selection.

Donors were 39 systemically healthy Caucasian individuals from Russia aged roughly 6 to 95 years. Roughly 11 milliliters of peripheral blood were drawn from each donor into EDTA-treated Vacutainer tubes. Ficoll-Paque density-gradient centrifugation was used to isolate PBMCs, with at least 6.5 million per sample. Trizol reagent was used to extract total RNA from the PBMCs, yielding at least 5.5 micrograms per sample. For every donor, flow cytometry on a PBMC aliquot measured the percentage of naive CD45RAhigh/CD27high T cells. The germline V gene (reference sequence) specifies SEHNR as CDR1 and FQNEAQ as CDR2. The CDR3 covers 15 residues, taking in both the cysteine and the phenylalanine. Here the CDR3 DNA is all that survives: 45 bases in frame from base 1. The junction shows trimming of 5 bases on V and 0 bases on J, and the gene matches do not reach 5 bases of it. Remarks on this clonotype: Its recognized antigen is unknown. The sample holds no much larger clone one base away, and base qualities are not on file.

Receptor amplification or capture employed 5' RACE. The run used an Illumina HiSeq 2500. A second PCR of about 7 to 12 cycles was run with a J-beta primer mix and a sample-barcoded 5' primer. Each TCR beta cDNA molecule received a unique molecular identifier from a template-switch 5' adaptor carrying 12 random nucleotides. Each sample yielded at least 3 million CDR3-containing paired-end reads. First-strand cDNA synthesis was performed from all RNA using the Mint cDNA synthesis kit, with priming by a TRBC-specific oligonucleotide. Following uracil-DNA glycosylase treatment, all cDNA underwent a first 18-cycle PCR with the universal primers M1SS and BC2_uni_R. Regarding the original processing steps: Each sample was normalized by randomly selecting 1 million high-quality reads, each carrying a distinct molecular identifier. Instead of being binned into consensus sequences, reads that shared molecular identifiers were thrown out. MiTCR, with a Q25 quality threshold and the strictest error-elimination algorithm, was used for CDR3 identification, clonotype clustering and error correction. A nonparametric unseen species model with Euler transformation was used to estimate a lower bound on total TCR beta diversity. TCRdb reworked the public reads: Q25 trimming with fastp, MiXCR clone assembly, productive beta chains retained. Here each entry gathers all rows of one CDR3 protein and keeps the most common genes and DNA. These V and J calls are TCRdb output, not the study's own analysis. The sample table holds about 1.4 million distinct CDR3 sequences, of which approximately 59% were seen once. Approximately 7% of the sample is in the top ten clones.

The chain uses TRBV7-9 and TRBJ1-1; a stretch of 8 junction bases matches TRBD1. The sequence derives from a man younger than 35 in good health. The material sequenced was blood. CDR3 region: CASSENRGLNTEAFF. The bases are TGTGCCAGCAGCGAAAACAGGGGGTTGAACACTGAAGCTTTCTTT.